The clone carrying this T cell receptor (beta chain) was observed a handful of times. Its antigen remains unidentified. V lost 4 bases, J lost 1 base, and 24 bases lay in between. The CDR3 covers 18 residues. The germline gives CDR1 SGHRS, CDR2 YFSETQ. Constant-region reverse primers amplified full-length variable regions, followed by semi-nested Nested Universal Primer A PCR. TCRdb called the 5' RACE reads again in MiXCR, with one record for every CDR3 protein. The table includes some 62,000 distinct CDR3 sequences, around 30% detected once. Study outcomes and limitations: Tumor memory CD4+ T cell TCR gene usage was found to cluster with blood and lymph node memory CD4+ cells and with lymph node naive CD4+ cells. The larger cohort examined one V-J beta rearrangement, not whole repertoires.

The receptor was isolated from a female donor with breast cancer. The V and J genes are TRBV5-1 and TRBJ2-7; D might be TRBD1 (6 bases). Material: tumor-infiltrating naive CD4+ T cells sorted from the breast tumor. Regarding subset: naive CD4+ T cells, CD4+CD45RA+CD25-. CDR3 nucleotides: TGCGCCAGCAGCCTCAAAAAGGGAACAGGGACCTCATCCTACGAGCAGTACTTC. Its translation: CASSLKKGTGTSSYEQYF.